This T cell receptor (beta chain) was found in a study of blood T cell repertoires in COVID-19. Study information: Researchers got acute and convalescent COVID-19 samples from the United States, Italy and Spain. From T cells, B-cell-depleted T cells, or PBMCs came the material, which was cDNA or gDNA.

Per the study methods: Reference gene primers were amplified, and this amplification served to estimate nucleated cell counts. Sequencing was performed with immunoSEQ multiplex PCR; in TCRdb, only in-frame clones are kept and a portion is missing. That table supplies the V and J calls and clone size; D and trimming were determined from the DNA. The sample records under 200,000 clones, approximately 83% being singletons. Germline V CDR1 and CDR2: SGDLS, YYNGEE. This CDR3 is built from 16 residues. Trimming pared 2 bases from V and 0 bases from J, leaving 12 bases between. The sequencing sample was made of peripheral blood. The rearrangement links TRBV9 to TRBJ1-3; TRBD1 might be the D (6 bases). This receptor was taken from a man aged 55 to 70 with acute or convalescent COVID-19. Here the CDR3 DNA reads TGTGCCAGCAGCGTGCAGGGGACCCCCTCTGGAAACACCATATATTTT. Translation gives CASSVQGTPSGNTIYF. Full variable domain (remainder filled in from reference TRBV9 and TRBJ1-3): DSGVTQTPKHLITATGQRVTLRCSPRSGDLSVYWYQQSLDQGLQFLIQYYNGEERAKGNILERFSAQQFPDLHSELNLSSLELGDSALYFCASSVQGTPSGNTIYFGEGSWLTVV.